Below, one T cell receptor beta chain is given with its context. The record originates from a study of blood T cell repertoires in COVID-19. Study context: Nucleic acid was either cDNA or gDNA, and it came from T cells, B-cell-depleted T cells, or PBMCs.

Profiling relied on immunoSEQ multiplex PCR, and the TCRdb table lists in-frame clones only, not all of them. The table includes about 150,000 clones, about 88% detected once. Germline CDR1 SSHAT, CDR2 FNYEAQ (reference sequence). J was trimmed by 6 bases and V by 3 bases; bases with no gene match: 10. The CDR3 sequence is 16 residues long. The rearrangement joins TRBV7-7 to TRBJ2-2; 7 bases agree with TRBD2. The sample was peripheral blood. The TCR sequence derives from a human donor with COVID-19, enrolled during active disease. The donor label of this sample is uncertain. The CDR3 loop is CASSFNHGGGSGELFF. CDR3 nucleotides: TGTGCCAGCAGCTTCAACCACGGCGGGGGATCCGGGGAGCTGTTTTTT. Combining the CDR3 with reference TRBV7-7 and TRBJ2-2 gives the whole variable domain GAGVSQSPRYKVTKRGQDVTLRCDPISSHATLYWYQQALGQGPEFLTYFNYEAQPDKSGLPSDRFSAERPEGSISTLTIQRTEQRDSAMYRCASSFNHGGGSGELFFGEGSRLTVL.